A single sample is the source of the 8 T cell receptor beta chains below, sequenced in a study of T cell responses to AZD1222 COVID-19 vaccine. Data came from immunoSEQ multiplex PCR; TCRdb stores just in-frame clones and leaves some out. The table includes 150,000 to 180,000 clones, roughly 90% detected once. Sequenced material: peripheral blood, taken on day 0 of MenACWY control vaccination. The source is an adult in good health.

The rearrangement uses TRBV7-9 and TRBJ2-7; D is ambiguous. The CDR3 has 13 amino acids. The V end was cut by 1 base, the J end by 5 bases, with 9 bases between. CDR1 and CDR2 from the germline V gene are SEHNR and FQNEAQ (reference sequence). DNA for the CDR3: TGTGCCAGCAGCTTAGTTCTGGCGGACGAGCAGTACTTC. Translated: CASSLVLADEQYF.

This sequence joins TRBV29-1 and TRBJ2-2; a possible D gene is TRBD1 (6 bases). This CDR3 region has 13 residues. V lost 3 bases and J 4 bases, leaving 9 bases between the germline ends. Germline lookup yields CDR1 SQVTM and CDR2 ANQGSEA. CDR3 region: CSVDQGSTGELFF. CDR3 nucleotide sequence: TGCAGCGTTGACCAGGGGTCCACCGGGGAGCTGTTTTTT.

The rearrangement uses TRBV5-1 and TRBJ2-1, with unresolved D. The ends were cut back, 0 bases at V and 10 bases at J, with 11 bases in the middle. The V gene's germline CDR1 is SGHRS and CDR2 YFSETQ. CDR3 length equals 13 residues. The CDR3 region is CASSLDWSREQFF. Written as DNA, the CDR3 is TGCGCCAGCAGCTTGGACTGGTCCCGGGAGCAGTTCTTC. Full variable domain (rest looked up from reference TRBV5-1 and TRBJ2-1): KAGVTQTPRYLIKTRGQQVTLSCSPISGHRSVSWYQQTPGQGLQFLFEYFSETQRNKGNFPGRFSGRQFSNSRSEMNVSTLELGDSALYLCASSLDWSREQFFGPGTRLTVL.

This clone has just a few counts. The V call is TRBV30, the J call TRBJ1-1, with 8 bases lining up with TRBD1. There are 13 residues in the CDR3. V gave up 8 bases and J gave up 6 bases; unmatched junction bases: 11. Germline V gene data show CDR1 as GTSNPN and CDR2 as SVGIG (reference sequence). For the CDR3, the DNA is TGTGCCCGTGAGAACAGGGGGGCTTCTGAAGCTTTCTTT. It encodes CARENRGASEAFF. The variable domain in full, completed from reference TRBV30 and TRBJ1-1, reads SQTIHQWPATLVQPVGSPLSLECTVEGTSNPNLYWYRQAAGRGLQLLFYSVGIGQISSEVPQNLSASRPQDRQFILSSKKLLLSDSGFYLCARENRGASEAFFGQGTRLTVV.

Here the CDR3 reads CASSLMGQGAAKTQYF. The DNA for the CDR3 is TGTGCCAGCAGCTTAATGGGACAGGGGGCTGCTAAGACCCAGTACTTC. The rearrangement joins TRBV7-9 to TRBJ2-5, with 12 nucleotides matching TRBD1. The CDR3 runs to 16 residues. The V and J ends lost 2 bases and 6 bases, in that order; junction bases with no gene match: 7. Germline lookup yields CDR1 SEHNR and CDR2 FQNEAQ (reference sequence). The full variable domain, its missing parts supplied by reference TRBV7-9 and TRBJ2-5, is DTGVSQNPRHKITKRGQNVTFRCDPISEHNRLYWYRQTLGQGPEFLTYFQNEAQLEKSRLLSDRFSAERPKGSFSTLEIQRTEQGDSAMYLCASSLMGQGAAKTQYFGPGTRLLVL.

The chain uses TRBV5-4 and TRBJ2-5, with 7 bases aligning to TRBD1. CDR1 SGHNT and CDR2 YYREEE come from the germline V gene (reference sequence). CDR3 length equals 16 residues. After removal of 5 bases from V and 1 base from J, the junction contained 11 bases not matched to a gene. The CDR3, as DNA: TGTGCCAGCAGTCTCCTGTTAACAGGGGTCCAAGAGACCCAGTACTTC. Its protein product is CASSLLLTGVQETQYF.

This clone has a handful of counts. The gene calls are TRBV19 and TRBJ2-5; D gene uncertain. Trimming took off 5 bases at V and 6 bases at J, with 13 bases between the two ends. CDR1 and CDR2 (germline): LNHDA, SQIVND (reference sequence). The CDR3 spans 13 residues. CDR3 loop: CASSVPFAQTQYF. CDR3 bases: TGTGCCAGTAGTGTTCCCTTCGCCCAGACCCAGTACTTC.

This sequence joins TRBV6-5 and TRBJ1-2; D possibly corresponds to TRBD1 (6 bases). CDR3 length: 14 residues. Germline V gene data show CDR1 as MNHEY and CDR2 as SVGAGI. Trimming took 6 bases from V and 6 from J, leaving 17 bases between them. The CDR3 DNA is TGTGCCAGCAGCCAATTGGCAGGGGAGGATGGCTACACCTTC. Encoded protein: CASSQLAGEDGYTF.